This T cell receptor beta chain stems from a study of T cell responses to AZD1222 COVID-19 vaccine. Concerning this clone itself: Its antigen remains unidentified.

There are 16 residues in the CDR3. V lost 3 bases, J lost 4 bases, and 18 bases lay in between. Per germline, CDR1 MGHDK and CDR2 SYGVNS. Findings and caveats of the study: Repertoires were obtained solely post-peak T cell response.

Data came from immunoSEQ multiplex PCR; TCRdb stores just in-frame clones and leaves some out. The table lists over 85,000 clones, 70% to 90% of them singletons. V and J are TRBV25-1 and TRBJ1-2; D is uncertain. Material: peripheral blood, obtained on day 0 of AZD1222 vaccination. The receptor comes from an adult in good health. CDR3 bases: TGTGCCAGCAGTGAGGGCAGGTCCAGCATCCTCTATGGCTACACCTTC. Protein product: CASSEGRSSILYGYTF.